Following are 22 T cell receptor beta chains from one sample sequenced in a study of cytomegalovirus exposure and HLA in healthy donors listed by TCRdb under 2017. The library was obtained by the immunoSEQ multiplex PCR assay. For the multiplex PCR, a mixture combining 60 forward primers for TCR Vbeta segments and 13 reverse primers for TCR Jbeta segments was used. Imported from immuneACCESS, the table was reduced by TCRdb to in-frame sequences with V and J called. These copies leave out some clones; in studies compared against another copy, an unresolved V gene accounts for under half, and the cause of the remainder is not known. The sample table lists tens of thousands of clones, approximately 75% of them with a count of one. The ten largest clones add up to approximately 3.9% of the sample. Specimen: PBMCs. Receptors originate from a woman aged 35 to 49 in good health and CMV-seronegative.

The chain couples TRBV9 to TRBJ2-7; 10 nucleotides line up with TRBD1. Germline lookup yields CDR1 SGDLS and CDR2 YYNGEE. Trimming removed 0 bases from V and 7 bases from J; junction bases left unmatched: 4. The CDR3 has 14 amino acids. The CDR3 sequence: CASSVDRDRGEQYF. The CDR3 DNA reads as TGTGCCAGCAGCGTAGATCGGGACAGGGGTGAGCAGTACTTC.

This chain uses TRBV27 with TRBJ1-5; perhaps TRBD1 as D (6 bases). This CDR3 spans 12 amino acids. Per the germline V gene, CDR1 is MNHEY and CDR2 is SMNVEV (reference sequence). Deletions cut 6 bases from V and 9 bases from J, with 12 bases between. CDR3 amino acids: CASSQGPAPQHF. For the CDR3, the DNA is TGTGCCAGCAGCCAGGGGCCAGCGCCCCAGCATTTT.

This CDR3 is CASSTGDRVGQPQHF. CDR3 nucleotide sequence: TGTGCCAGCAGTACCGGGGACAGGGTCGGTCAGCCCCAGCATTTT. The chain recombines TRBV6-5 with TRBJ1-5, with TRBD1 matching over 9 bases. This CDR3 region has 15 residues. Germline assignment: CDR1 MNHEY and CDR2 SVGAGI. Trimming removed 5 bases from V and 6 bases from J; junction bases left unmatched: 8.

The chain couples TRBV5-1 to TRBJ2-2, with D perhaps TRBD1 (5 bases). This CDR3 comprises 16 residues. Trimming pared 3 bases from V and 1 base from J, leaving 13 bases between. The germline CDR1 and CDR2 sequences are SGHRS and YFSETQ. The CDR3 DNA reads TGCGCCAGCAGCTCTCACGTTACAGGGAACACCGGGGAGCTGTTTTTT. Translation: CASSSHVTGNTGELFF.

The genes are TRBV18 and TRBJ2-7, with TRBD1 matching 10 bases. The ends lost 4 bases at V and 2 bases at J; junction bases unmatched: 2. There are 14 residues in the CDR3. CDR1 is KGHSH and CDR2 is LQKENI in the germline V gene. The CDR3 DNA reads TGTGCCAGCTCACTAGGACAGGGGGCCTACGAGCAGTACTTC. Its translation is CASSLGQGAYEQYF.

In DNA, the CDR3 is TGTGCCAGTAGTACGAGAGGCCCTGAAGCTTTCTTT. Protein product: CASSTRGPEAFF. The rearrangement uses TRBV19 and TRBJ1-1; no firm D call. This CDR3 region has 12 residues. The V gene lost 4 bases and the J gene lost 6 bases, with 9 bases spanning the gap. CDR1 is LNHDA, CDR2 SQIVND, per germline (reference sequence).

This clone was seen only once. CDR3 sequence: CASTPGQATGELFF. CDR3 in DNA: TGTGCCAGCACCCCGGGACAGGCCACCGGGGAGCTGTTTTTT. The J gene is TRBJ2-2, the V gene TRBV2, with 8 bases fitting TRBD1. The CDR3 extends over 14 amino acids. V lost 7 bases, J lost 4 bases, and 5 bases stayed unmatched. The germline gives CDR1 SNHLY, CDR2 FYNNEI.

This clone has a single count. The junction departs from germline at one end; a sequencing error may be responsible. The J gene is TRBJ1-5, the V gene TRBV30, with D unclear. The CDR3 contains 14 residues. From germline, CDR1 is GTSNPN and CDR2 SVGIG (reference sequence). CDR3: CAWTQQNSNQPQNF. The CDR3 DNA is TGTGCCTGGACTCAGCAAAATAGCAATCAGCCCCAGAATTTT.

J is TRBJ2-5 and V is TRBV6-6; D gene ambiguous. The CDR3 covers 14 residues. V gave up 6 bases and J gave up 1 base, with 12 bases separating them. Looked up from germline, CDR1 is MNHNY and CDR2 is SVGAGI (reference sequence). The CDR3 is CASRSPAIQETQYF. The DNA for the CDR3 is TGTGCCAGCAGGTCTCCAGCGATCCAAGAGACCCAGTACTTC.

The V and J genes are TRBV15 and TRBJ2-3; D is unclear. This CDR3 is built from 16 residues. Trimming left V 1 base short and J 2 bases short, with 13 bases between. The germline CDR1 and CDR2 sequences are LNHNV and YYDKDF (reference sequence). The CDR3, as DNA: TGTGCCACCAGCAGAGCGGGTGGCGGATTCACAGATACGCAGTATTTT. Translated: CATSRAGGGFTDTQYF.

The chain is built from TRBV7-3 and TRBJ2-5; 7 bases line up with TRBD1. The CDR3 contains 16 residues. Germline V lookup: CDR1 SGHTA, CDR2 FQGTGA. Losses at the gene ends were 0 bases for V and 2 bases for J; bases not matched to a gene: 6. The CDR3 nucleotides read TGTGCCAGCAGCTTAACGAACAGGGGCAAACAAGAGACCCAGTACTTC. Encoded protein: CASSLTNRGKQETQYF.

The chain is built from TRBV27 and TRBJ1-1, with D possibly matching TRBD1 (5 bases). V dropped 3 bases and J dropped 5 bases, with 16 bases sitting between them. The CDR3 contains 15 residues. Germline CDR1 reads MNHEY; CDR2 reads SMNVEV (reference sequence). CDR3 coding DNA: TGTGCCAGCAGTTTCGGACCAATGGGGGGGACTGAAGCTTTCTTT. Its translation is CASSFGPMGGTEAFF.

The chain carries TRBV7-9 and TRBJ1-1; D not resolved. Looked up from germline, CDR1 is SEHNR and CDR2 is FQNEAQ (reference sequence). Trimming left V 8 bases short and J 0 bases short, with 16 bases between. The CDR3 is 15 amino acids. The chain's CDR3 is CASLAGNVMNTEAFF. For the CDR3, the DNA is TGTGCCAGCTTGGCCGGGAATGTGATGAACACTGAAGCTTTCTTT.

The chain combines TRBV5-6 with TRBJ1-4; D is possibly TRBD1 (6 bases). The CDR3 runs 17 residues. Per the germline V gene, CDR1 is SGHDT and CDR2 is YYEEEE. V lost 0 bases, J lost 7 bases, and 19 bases lay in between. CDR3 nucleotide sequence: TGTGCCAGCAGCTTGGTAGGCAGGGGAGATTCTAGTGAAAAACTGTTTTTT. As protein: CASSLVGRGDSSEKLFF.

In the case of this clone: Germline and junction disagree at one end, which may indicate a read error. The genes are TRBV6-1 and TRBJ1-5, with a possible D match to TRBD1 (5 bases). Germline lookup yields CDR1 MNHNS and CDR2 SASEGT. The CDR3 loop spans 14 amino acids. The CDR3 protein is CASRQGLQNQPQNF. The CDR3 bases are TGTGCCAGCAGGCAGGGACTTCAAAATCAGCCCCAGAATTTT.

A few counts support this clone. This chain connects TRBV19 to TRBJ1-4, with TRBD1 matching 8 bases. V dropped 4 bases and J dropped 0; count of bases not matched to a gene: 1. Germline V gene data show CDR1 as LNHDA and CDR2 as SQIVND (reference sequence). The CDR3 is 15 amino acids. The CDR3 loop is CASSTQGATNEKLFF. For the CDR3, the DNA is TGTGCCAGTAGTACACAGGGGGCAACTAATGAAAAACTGTTTTTT. The variable domain in full, completed from reference TRBV19 and TRBJ1-4, reads DGGITQSPKYLFRKEGQNVTLSCEQNLNHDAMYWYRQDPGQGLRLIYYSQIVNDFQKGDIAEGYSVSREKKESFPLTVTSAQKNPTAFYLCASSTQGATNEKLFFGSGTQLSVL.

The V and J genes are TRBV7-9 and TRBJ1-2; D may be TRBD1 (5 bases). The germline V gene has CDR1 SEHNR and CDR2 FQNEAQ (reference sequence). The V and J ends lost 2 bases and 4 bases respectively, with 8 bases between them. The CDR3 covers 13 residues. The CDR3 DNA follows: TGTGCCAGCAGCTTATTACAGGTCTATGGCTACACCTTC. Translation gives CASSLLQVYGYTF.

Comments on this clone: The junction departs from germline at one end; a sequencing error may be responsible. The V call is TRBV5-1, the J call TRBJ1-5; D may be TRBD1 (6 bases). CDR3 length equals 15 residues. Germline V gene lookup returns CDR1 SGHRS and CDR2 YFSETQ. CDR3 DNA: TGCGCCAGCAGCCTTACAGGGTCCGGCAATCAGCCCCAGAATTTT. It codes for CASSLTGSGNQPQNF.

V is TRBV9 and J is TRBJ1-1; 7 bases match TRBD1. Germline V gene sequence: CDR1 SGDLS, CDR2 YYNGEE. This CDR3 is 12 amino acids long. J gave up 7 bases and V 4 bases, and 4 bases lay outside the gene matches. The CDR3 DNA follows: TGTGCCAGCAGCAGCCGGGACAGTGAAGCTTTCTTT. Its translation: CASSSRDSEAFF.

CDR3 in DNA: TGTGCCAGCTCACCGACAGCGAGCAATCAGCCCCAGCATTTT. Translating it yields CASSPTASNQPQHF. The V call is TRBV18, the J call TRBJ1-5, with D perhaps matching TRBD1 (5 bases). CDR1 is KGHSH and CDR2 is LQKENI in the germline V gene. V was cut by 3 bases and J by 1 base, with 7 bases left in between. The CDR3 consists of 14 residues.

V and J are TRBV5-5 and TRBJ2-3; D is possibly TRBD1 (5 bases). This CDR3 comprises 14 residues. V dropped 0 bases and J dropped 2 bases, with 7 bases sitting between them. CDR1 SGHKS and CDR2 YYEKEE come from the germline V gene (reference sequence). Here the CDR3 reads CASSLGQNTDTQYF. The CDR3 nucleotides read TGTGCCAGCAGCTTGGGACAGAACACAGATACGCAGTATTTT.

The CDR3 DNA reads as TGCGCCAGCAGCCAAGAGAGTTCGGGGGTCGGTTCACCCCTCCACTTT. Protein product: CASSQESSGVGSPLHF. The chain couples TRBV4-3 to TRBJ1-6, with D possibly TRBD1 on 5 matching bases. Trimming removed 0 bases from V and 9 bases from J, with 15 bases in between. CDR1 and CDR2 from the germline V gene are LGHNA and YSLEER. This CDR3 has 16 residues.